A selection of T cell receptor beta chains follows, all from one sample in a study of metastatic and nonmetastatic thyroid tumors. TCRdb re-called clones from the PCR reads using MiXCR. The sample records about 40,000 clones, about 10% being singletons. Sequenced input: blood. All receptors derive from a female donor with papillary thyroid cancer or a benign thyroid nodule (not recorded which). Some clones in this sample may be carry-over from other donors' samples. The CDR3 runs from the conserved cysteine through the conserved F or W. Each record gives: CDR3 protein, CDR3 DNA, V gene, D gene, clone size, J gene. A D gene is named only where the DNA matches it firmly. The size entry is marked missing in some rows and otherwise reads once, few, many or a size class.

CDR3aa: CASSSVGGLANVLTF; CDR3nt: TGTGCCAGCAGTTCAGTAGGGGGCCTGGCCAACGTCCTGACTTTC; v_gene: TRBV28; d_gene: TRBD1; abundance: NA; j_gene: TRBJ2-6
CDR3aa: CASQEGGWVDTQYF; CDR3nt: TGTGCCAGCCAGGAGGGGGGCTGGGTTGATACGCAGTATTTT; v_gene: TRBV27; d_gene: NA; abundance: many; j_gene: TRBJ2-3
CDR3aa: CASSEIGGANIQYF; CDR3nt: TGTGCCAGCAGTGAAATCGGGGGCGCAAACATTCAGTACTTC; v_gene: TRBV6-1; d_gene: NA; abundance: many; j_gene: TRBJ2-4
CDR3aa: CASSAKGDTLYF; CDR3nt: TGTGCCAGCAGCGCAAAGGGAGATACGCTGTATTTT; v_gene: TRBV9; d_gene: NA; abundance: few; j_gene: TRBJ2-3
CDR3aa: CASSLDRGGNTEAFF; CDR3nt: TGTGCCAGCAGCTTAGACAGGGGGGGGAACACTGAAGCTTTCTTT; v_gene: TRBV7-6; d_gene: TRBD1; abundance: many; j_gene: TRBJ1-1
CDR3aa: CASKVDPNSYNEQFF; CDR3nt: TGTGCCAGCAAGGTGGACCCAAACTCCTACAATGAGCAGTTCTTC; v_gene: TRBV6-1; d_gene: NA; abundance: many; j_gene: TRBJ2-1
CDR3aa: CASSQAGAEDTQYF; CDR3nt: TGTGCCAGCAGCCAAGCAGGGGCGGAAGATACGCAGTATTTT; v_gene: TRBV3-1; d_gene: NA; abundance: many; j_gene: TRBJ2-3
CDR3aa: CASSDDFF; CDR3nt: TGTGCCAGCAGTGACGATTTCTTC; v_gene: TRBV6-4; d_gene: NA; abundance: many; j_gene: TRBJ2-7
CDR3aa: CASSPDRTSGNTIYF; CDR3nt: TGTGCCAGCTCACCAGACAGGACCTCTGGAAACACCATATATTTT; v_gene: TRBV18; d_gene: NA; abundance: NA; j_gene: TRBJ1-3
CDR3aa: CASSRTTTNEKLFF; CDR3nt: TGTGCCAGCAGCCGGACGACAACTAATGAAAAACTGTTTTTT; v_gene: TRBV7-2; d_gene: NA; abundance: many; j_gene: TRBJ1-4
CDR3aa: CASRGTGTTDYEQYF; CDR3nt: TGTGCCAGCAGGGGAACCGGGACCACTGACTACGAGCAGTACTTC; v_gene: TRBV11-2; d_gene: NA; abundance: many; j_gene: TRBJ2-7
CDR3aa: CASSYGTGRTEAFF; CDR3nt: TGTGCCAGCAGCTACGGGACAGGGAGAACTGAAGCTTTCTTT; v_gene: TRBV5-6; d_gene: TRBD1; abundance: many; j_gene: TRBJ1-1
CDR3aa: CASGLVLGRGYEQYF; CDR3nt: TGTGCTAGTGGTTTGGTACTCGGCAGGGGTTACGAGCAGTACTTC; v_gene: TRBV12-5; d_gene: NA; abundance: many; j_gene: TRBJ2-7
CDR3aa: CASSSLRERRTQYF; CDR3nt: TGTGCCAGCAGTTCCTTAAGGGAACGGAGGACCCAGTACTTC; v_gene: TRBV12-3/TRBV12-4; d_gene: NA; abundance: many; j_gene: TRBJ2-5
CDR3aa: CSALPLNTGELFF; CDR3nt: TGCAGTGCCCTCCCCCTGAATACCGGGGAGCTGTTTTTT; v_gene: TRBV20-1; d_gene: NA; abundance: NA; j_gene: TRBJ2-2
CDR3aa: CAWSVFFPRTYNEQFF; CDR3nt: TGTGCCTGGAGTGTATTTTTTCCCCGGACGTACAATGAGCAGTTCTTC; v_gene: TRBV30; d_gene: NA; abundance: many; j_gene: TRBJ2-1
CDR3aa: CSARDSSCLAYYEQYF; CDR3nt: TGCAGTGCGAGAGATTCTAGCTGTTTGGCTTACTACGAGCAGTACTTC; v_gene: TRBV20-1; d_gene: NA; abundance: NA; j_gene: TRBJ2-7
CDR3aa: CASSHAEGSYTDTQYF; CDR3nt: TGTGCCAGCAGCCATGCCGAGGGGTCGTACACAGATACGCAGTATTTT; v_gene: TRBV4-2; d_gene: NA; abundance: many; j_gene: TRBJ2-3
CDR3aa: CASSGLALETQYF; CDR3nt: TGTGCCAGCAGCGGACTAGCTCTGGAGACCCAGTACTTC; v_gene: TRBV6-2/TRBV6-3; d_gene: TRBD2; abundance: NA; j_gene: TRBJ2-5